One and the same sample provided the 7 T cell receptor beta chains below, sequenced in a study of T cell responses to AZD1222 COVID-19 vaccine (dated by TCRdb to about 2021). The time point label of this sample denotes: about 28 days (+/-7) after the second vaccine dose. The library was obtained by the immunoSEQ multiplex PCR assay. The source is immuneACCESS, and TCRdb retained only in-frame sequences with V and J called. Part of the clones is not carried over; for the studies checked, unresolved V genes explain less than half of this, and the remainder is unexplained. Recorded for this sample are just over 150,000 clones; 90% to 95% of them occurred a single time. The ten largest clonotypes hold about 1.6% of the sample. The sample was peripheral blood, taken 28 days after the second AZD1222 dose. These receptors came from an adult who received the AZD1222 COVID-19 vaccine.

This clone was recorded only once. The V and J genes are TRBV6-5 and TRBJ1-2; D gene unclear. Per germline, CDR1 MNHEY and CDR2 SVGAGI. The CDR3 has 15 amino acids. V lost 6 bases, J lost 2 bases, and 16 bases lay in between. CDR3 region: CASSLAPRSNYGYTF. As DNA, the CDR3 is TGTGCCAGCAGCCTCGCCCCCAGGTCCAACTATGGCTACACCTTC.

The rearrangement joins TRBV5-1 to TRBJ1-3, with a weak D call TRBD1 (5 bases). V lost 0 bases to trimming and J lost 2 bases, with 12 bases between them. This CDR3 region has 16 residues. Per the germline V gene, CDR1 is SGHRS and CDR2 is YFSETQ. CDR3 region: CASSLGAGRTGNTIYF. CDR3 bases: TGCGCCAGCAGCTTGGGGGCAGGGAGAACTGGAAACACCATATATTTT.

In DNA, the CDR3 is TGCGCCAGCAGCTTGGAGGCAGGGACTTACTATGGCTACACCTTC. Protein product: CASSLEAGTYYGYTF. The chain employs TRBV5-1 and TRBJ1-2; a possible D gene is TRBD1 (5 bases). The CDR3 has 15 residues. Germline V gives CDR1 SGHRS, CDR2 YFSETQ. Trimming removed 0 bases at V and 3 bases at J, with 12 bases between.

The chain has TRBV7-9 and TRBJ1-6; D is possibly TRBD1 (5 bases). The CDR3 extends over 13 amino acids. Germline V CDR1 and CDR2: SEHNR, FQNEAQ (reference sequence). Trimming removed 4 bases at V and 10 bases at J, with 11 bases between. CDR3 sequence (DNA): TGTGCCAGCAGCTCTGGGGGAAGATCACCCCTCCACTTT. This sequence encodes CASSSGGRSPLHF.

In its sample, this clone was seen once. The J gene is TRBJ2-1, the V gene TRBV6-6, with D hard to call. Germline V gives CDR1 MNHNY, CDR2 SVGAGI (reference sequence). The germline V and J ends were trimmed by 5 bases and 4 bases, with 15 bases remaining between them. This CDR3 is 15 amino acids long. The chain's CDR3 is CASSLLVVRYNEQFF. The CDR3 coding sequence is TGTGCCAGCAGTCTCTTAGTGGTGCGTTACAATGAGCAGTTCTTC.

This clone was detected a few times. V usage is TRBV6-4 and J usage is TRBJ2-3; D uncertain. This CDR3 has 13 residues. Per germline, CDR1 MRHNA and CDR2 SNTAGT. Trimming took 2 bases from V and 3 from J, leaving 6 bases between them. CDR3 loop: CASSDPPTDTQYF. Written as DNA, the CDR3 is TGTGCCAGCAGTGACCCACCGACAGATACGCAGTATTTT.

This rearrangement joins TRBV5-1 to TRBJ1-1; 7 bases match TRBD1. After removal of 4 bases from V and 3 bases from J, the junction contained 6 bases not matched to a gene. The CDR3 totals 14 residues. Germline V gives CDR1 SGHRS, CDR2 YFSETQ. The CDR3 region has the DNA TGCGCCAGCAGCGAGACAGGGACCGACACTGAAGCTTTCTTT. It specifies CASSETGTDTEAFF.